This entry features one TCR beta chain sequence. These data are taken from a study of T cells in Graves' hyperthyroidism and ophthalmopathy. Germline CDR1 reads SGHRS; CDR2 reads YFSETQ. The V segment lost 0 bases and the J segment 4 bases; nucleotides outside the gene matches: 9. The CDR3 runs to 17 residues. TCR beta CDR3 regions were amplified from RNA transcripts. With the HTBI primer set, the TCR CDR3 went through a first round of RT-PCR. A single record per CDR3 protein comes from TCRdb applying MiXCR to the multiplex PCR reads. The table lists 300,000 to 450,000 distinct CDR3 sequences, approximately 17% of them singletons.

This rearrangement joins TRBV5-1 to TRBJ1-3; 8 bases are a match to TRBD1. The sample consisted of blood. The receptor comes from a man younger than 35 with Graves' ophthalmopathy. The CDR3 bases are TGCGCCAGCAGCTTGGAAAGGCAGGGGGCGATCGGAAACACCATATATTTT. This gives the protein CASSLERQGAIGNTIYF.